This TCR beta chain was identified during a study of T cell repertoires in cytomegalovirus infection. MiXCR, run by TCRdb on the reads, gives a single entry per CDR3 protein. The sample has 560,000 or so distinct CDR3 sequences, more than 15% seen once. CDR3 length: 13 amino acids. Germline values: CDR1 GTSNPN, CDR2 SVGIG (reference sequence). Trimming took 1 base from V and 0 from J, leaving 4 bases between them. This clonotype has a handful of counts. This chain uses TRBV30 with TRBJ1-5; no clear D gene. The receptor was derived from a human donor in good health (CMV status not recorded). Some clones in this sample may be carry-over from other donors' samples. Sequencing used CD8+ T cells from PBMCs. The CDR3 spells CAWSAYSNQPQHF. The CDR3 coding sequence is TGTGCCTGGAGTGCGTATAGCAATCAGCCCCAGCATTTT.